This TCR beta chain originates from a study of siplizumab effects on memory and regulatory T cells. From germline, CDR1 is SEHNR and CDR2 FQNEAQ (reference sequence). This CDR3 region has 16 residues. The V end lost 4 bases, the J end lost 0 bases, and 15 bases lay between the germline ends. The study's findings and limits: Proliferating Tregs from siplizumab cultures lacked functional confirmation of suppression. Of the proliferating CD4+ or CD8+ clones, roughly 80-96% lacked a naive or memory phenotype that could be assigned. To unstimulated subsets, only a minor fraction of alloreactive clones could be mapped.

Per sample, 95,000 to 100,000 TCR templates were assayed. Here immunoSEQ multiplex PCR was the method, and the copy in TCRdb shows in-frame clones only, minus some. The table records about 72,000 clones, around 90% of them present only once. As for this clone: The antigen is unknown.

The chain recombines TRBV7-9 with TRBJ1-1; a weak D match, TRBD1 (5 bases). This clonotype originated in a human donor in good health. Sample: CD8+ T cells sorted from blood. The CDR3 here is CASSSRGVGLNTEAFF. CDR3 bases: TGTGCCAGCAGCTCCAGAGGGGTAGGGCTGAACACTGAAGCTTTCTTT.